This T cell receptor beta chain was obtained from a study of cytomegalovirus exposure and HLA in healthy donors. Study-wide findings and caveats: Accurate HLA-A and HLA-B prediction from TCR beta sequences was reported for most subjects.

Primers: 60 Vbeta forward and 13 Jbeta reverse. Data came from immunoSEQ multiplex PCR; TCRdb stores just in-frame clones and leaves some out. The sample lists some 150,000 clones, 79% seen once, with about 2.5% in the top ten. About this clone: Its antigen remains unknown.

This CDR3 is 12 amino acids long. With 8 bases removed from V and 7 bases from J, the gap between germline ends came to 13 bases. CDR1 LNHDA and CDR2 SQIVND come from the germline V gene (reference sequence). The sequence was obtained from a woman aged 45-65 years in good health and CMV-seronegative. The chain employs TRBV19 and TRBJ2-3, with D possibly matching TRBD2 (6 bases). The sequencing sample was made of PBMCs. CDR3 coding DNA: TGTGCCAGTGGAGGAGGGGCCAATACGCAGTATTTT. It yields the protein CASGGGANTQYF.